Listed here are 17 T cell receptor beta chains from one sample, sequenced in a study of blood T cell repertoires in COVID-19. The table came from immunoSEQ multiplex PCR; TCRdb's copy has only in-frame clones and leaves some out. The table has some 250,000 clones, around 89% seen once; the top ten hold about 1%. Sequencing input: peripheral blood. The receptor set was obtained from a woman in her thirties or forties who had recovered from COVID-19.

V and J are TRBV6-5 and TRBJ1-2, with TRBD1 identical over 8 bases. The CDR3 runs to 15 residues. Trimming took 7 bases from V and 3 from J; bases not matched to a gene: 10. CDR1 and CDR2 (germline): MNHEY, SVGAGI. CDR3: CASKPGQDPYYGYTF. The CDR3 DNA is TGTGCCAGCAAGCCGGGACAGGACCCCTACTATGGCTACACCTTC.

This chain connects TRBV10-1 to TRBJ1-3, with D unresolved. Trimming removed 0 bases from V and 4 bases from J, with 22 bases in between. Germline values: CDR1 WNHNN, CDR2 SYGVQD (reference sequence). CDR3 length: 19 residues. The CDR3 nucleotides are TGCGCCAGCAGTGAGTCCCGGGTTCCCAGAGGAAAGTGGGGAAACACCATATATTTT. This gives the protein CASSESRVPRGKWGNTIYF.

This sequence joins TRBV4-2 and TRBJ2-2, with a weak D call TRBD1 (5 bases). The CDR3 loop spans 15 amino acids. The V end was cut by 6 bases, the J end by 2 bases, with 13 bases between. Germline values: CDR1 LGHNA, CDR2 YNFKEQ. CDR3 residues: CASRGASPNTGELFF. The CDR3 region has the DNA TGTGCCAGCAGAGGGGCTAGTCCAAACACCGGGGAGCTGTTTTTT.

This clone was counted a single time. This chain uses TRBV7-2 with TRBJ2-3; D might be TRBD1 (7 bases). CDR1 SGHTA and CDR2 FQGNSA come from the germline V gene. V lost 2 bases and J lost 6, with 9 bases in between. The CDR3 has 13 amino acids. The CDR3 nucleotides are TGTGCCAGCAGCTTATCAGGGGGGGATACGCAGTATTTT. This sequence encodes CASSLSGGDTQYF.

The chain is built from TRBV24-1 and TRBJ2-2; 11 bases agree with TRBD2. J was trimmed by 5 bases and V by 5 bases; bases with no gene match: 0. Germline CDR1 is KGHDR and CDR2 is SFDVKD. There are 14 residues in the CDR3. CDR3 amino acids: CATSGTSGTGELFF. The CDR3, as DNA: TGTGCCACCAGTGGGACTAGCGGGACCGGGGAGCTGTTTTTT.

CDR3 protein: CASSSKGQGAGQPQHF. CDR3 in DNA: TGTGCCAGCTCGTCGAAGGGACAGGGGGCCGGCCAGCCCCAGCATTTT. The chain is built from TRBV18 and TRBJ1-5; 12 nucleotides agree with TRBD1. There are 16 residues in the CDR3. V was pared by 6 bases and J by 7 bases, with 10 bases of the junction left unmatched. CDR1 and CDR2 from the germline V gene are KGHSH and LQKENI.

This sequence joins TRBV18 and TRBJ2-3; 13 bases agree with TRBD2. Germline V gene lookup returns CDR1 KGHSH and CDR2 LQKENI. After removal of 5 bases from V and 1 base from J, the junction contained 3 bases not matched to a gene. The CDR3 has 16 amino acids. For the CDR3, the DNA is TGTGCCAGCTCAGACGGACTAGCGGGAGGCACAGATACGCAGTATTTT. Translated, it gives CASSDGLAGGTDTQYF.

V and J are TRBV5-1 and TRBJ1-2; TRBD1 aligns across 10 bases. Germline V gene lookup returns CDR1 SGHRS and CDR2 YFSETQ. V dropped 4 bases and J dropped 4; count of bases not matched to a gene: 7. This CDR3 has 15 residues. Written as DNA, the CDR3 is TGCGCCAGCAGCCCGGGGACAGGGGAAGTCTATGGCTACACCTTC. This translates into CASSPGTGEVYGYTF.

In this sample, this clone turned up a few times. The rearrangement links TRBV5-1 to TRBJ2-1, with TRBD2 identical over 11 bases. CDR3 length: 15 amino acids. Trimming took 0 bases from V and 7 from J; bases not matched to a gene: 3. The V gene's germline CDR1 is SGHRS and CDR2 YFSETQ. CDR3 in DNA: TGCGCCAGCAGCTTGGTGGCTAGCGGGGGGAATGAGCAGTTCTTC. Its translation is CASSLVASGGNEQFF.

The chain is built from TRBV6-5 and TRBJ1-2, with D possibly TRBD1 on 5 matching bases. V lost 0 bases and J lost 2, with 10 bases in between. Germline loops: CDR1 MNHEY, CDR2 SVGAGI. The length of the CDR3 is 15 residues. The CDR3: CASSYSSGTNYGYTF. In nucleotides, the CDR3 is TGTGCCAGCAGTTACTCGAGCGGGACCAACTATGGCTACACCTTC.

This clone was detected only once. This chain joins TRBV18 and TRBJ1-3; tentative D call: TRBD1 (5 bases). Germline loops: CDR1 KGHSH, CDR2 LQKENI. Trimming stripped 3 bases from V and 0 bases from J, with 15 bases between. The CDR3 covers 17 residues. The CDR3 region is CASSPYTGTNSGNTIYF. CDR3 bases: TGTGCCAGCTCACCGTACACAGGAACCAACTCTGGAAACACCATATATTTT.

This clone has a single count. This chain links TRBV5-4 with TRBJ2-3; D perhaps matches TRBD2 (6 bases). The V end lost 0 bases, the J end lost 4 bases, and 18 bases lay between the germline ends. From germline, CDR1 is SGHNT and CDR2 YYREEE (reference sequence). The CDR3 runs to 17 residues. CDR3 sequence: CASSLDGVAGGPDTQYF. CDR3 sequence (DNA): TGTGCCAGCAGCTTGGATGGTGTGGCCGGGGGACCAGATACGCAGTATTTT.

The chain uses TRBV2 and TRBJ1-1, with a possible D match to TRBD1 (5 bases). The CDR3 totals 14 residues. Germline-derived CDR1 and CDR2 are SNHLY and FYNNEI. Trimming left V 7 bases short and J 4 bases short, with 16 bases between. CDR3 in DNA: TGTGCCAGCACCTTCACGGGGGGTACCACTGAAGCTTTCTTT. Amino acids: CASTFTGGTTEAFF.

The gene calls are TRBV19 and TRBJ1-2, with 9 bases lining up with TRBD1. J lost 5 bases, V lost 6 bases, and 10 bases had no gene match. CDR3 length: 15 amino acids. Germline-derived CDR1 and CDR2 are LNHDA and SQIVND (reference sequence). The CDR3 coding sequence is TGTGCCAGTAGCCAAGGGACAGGGTCGTCGTATGGCTACACCTTC. It codes for CASSQGTGSSYGYTF.

The chain links TRBV6-6 to TRBJ1-3; the D gene is possibly TRBD1 (5 bases). Germline CDR1 reads MNHNY; CDR2 reads SVGAGI (reference sequence). The V end lost 9 bases, the J end lost 0 bases, and 18 bases lay between the germline ends. The CDR3 spans 16 residues. The CDR3 reads CASVTPDGASGNTIYF. The CDR3 coding sequence is TGTGCCAGTGTGACTCCGGATGGGGCCTCTGGAAACACCATATATTTT.

J is TRBJ1-2 and V is TRBV24-1, with 8 bases matching TRBD1. Germline-derived CDR1 and CDR2 are KGHDR and SFDVKD. This CDR3 has 16 amino acids. With V trimmed by 2 bases and J by 4 bases, 8 bases remained unmatched. The CDR3 protein is CATSDSQGAVVYGYTF. The CDR3 coding sequence is TGTGCCACCAGTGATTCCCAGGGGGCGGTGGTCTATGGCTACACCTTC.

The rearrangement joins TRBV6-2 or TRBV6-3 to TRBJ2-5, with 11 bases identical to TRBD2. The V and J ends lost 5 bases and 5 bases, in that order; junction bases with no gene match: 10. Germline assignment: CDR1 MNHEY and CDR2 SVGEGT. This CDR3 region has 16 residues. As DNA, the CDR3 is TGTGCCAGCAGTCAGATACTAGCGGGAGCGGTGGAGACCCAGTACTTC. Amino acid sequence: CASSQILAGAVETQYF.